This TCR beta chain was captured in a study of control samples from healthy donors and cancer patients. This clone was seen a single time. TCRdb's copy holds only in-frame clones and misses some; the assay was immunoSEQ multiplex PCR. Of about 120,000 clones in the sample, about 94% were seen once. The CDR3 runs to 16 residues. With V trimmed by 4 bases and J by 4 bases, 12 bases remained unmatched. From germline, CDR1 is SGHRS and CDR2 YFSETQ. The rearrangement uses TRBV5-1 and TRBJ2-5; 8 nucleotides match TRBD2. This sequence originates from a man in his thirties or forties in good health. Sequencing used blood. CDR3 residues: CASSPPGGGPGETQYF. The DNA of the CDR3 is TGCGCCAGCAGCCCACCTGGCGGGGGGCCCGGAGAGACCCAGTACTTC.